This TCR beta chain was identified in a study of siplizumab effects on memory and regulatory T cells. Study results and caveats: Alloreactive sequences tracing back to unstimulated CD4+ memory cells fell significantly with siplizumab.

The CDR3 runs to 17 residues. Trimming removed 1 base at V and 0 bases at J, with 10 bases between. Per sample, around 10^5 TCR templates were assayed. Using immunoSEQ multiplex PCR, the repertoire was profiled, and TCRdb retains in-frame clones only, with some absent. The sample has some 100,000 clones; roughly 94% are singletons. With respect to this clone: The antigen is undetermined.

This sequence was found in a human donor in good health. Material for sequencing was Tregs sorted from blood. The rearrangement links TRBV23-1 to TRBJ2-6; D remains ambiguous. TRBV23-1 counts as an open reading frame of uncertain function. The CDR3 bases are TGCGCCAGCAGTCAATTTGGCGGCCTCTCTGGGGCCAACGTCCTGACTTTC. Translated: CASSQFGGLSGANVLTF.